Presented here are 18 T cell receptor beta chains from one specimen sequenced in a study of T cells expressing NK-cell markers (TCRdb year 2020). Libraries were made using 5' RACE. Sequenced using an Illumina HiSeq 2000. With the reads reprocessed by TCRdb, a single entry stands for each CDR3 protein sequence and no DNA is reported. In this sample's table one finds 300,000 to 450,000 distinct CDR3 sequences. The top ten hold roughly 5.2% of the sample. The specimen was blood T cells: a sorted CD56 or NKG2C T cell subset, CD4+ or CD8+ T cells, or bulk PBMC T cells (not recorded which). The receptor source for this set is a man aged 18-70 years in good health.

The rearrangement joins TRBV18 to TRBJ2-5; TCRdb returns TRBD2, unconfirmable since there is no DNA. The CDR3 is 14 amino acids. Germline CDR1 reads KGHSH; CDR2 reads LQKENI. CDR3 region: CASSPGLARETQYF.

This sequence joins TRBV12-3 or TRBV12-4 and TRBJ2-2; the TCRdb D gene call, TRBD1, has no DNA to confirm it. The CDR3 runs 13 residues. The CDR3 here is CASSAAGSGELFF.

The V and J genes are TRBV2 and TRBJ2-7. CDR1 is SNHLY, CDR2 FYNNEI, per germline. CDR3 length equals 11 residues. The CDR3 here is CASIGVKEQYF.

The genes are TRBV5-6 and TRBJ2-3; there is no DNA to check the TCRdb D call of TRBD1. The CDR3 contains 15 residues. Per the germline V gene, CDR1 is SGHDT and CDR2 is YYEEEE. CDR3: CASSKDSRRGDTQYF.

The CDR3 region is CASSSRLKQGGTEAFF. The chain is built from TRBV12-3 or TRBV12-4 and TRBJ1-1. The CDR3 totals 16 residues.

The chain joins TRBV7-2 to TRBJ2-2; the TCRdb call, TRBD1, lacks DNA for checking. The CDR3 extends over 13 amino acids. CDR1 and CDR2 (germline): SGHTA, FQGNSA. The CDR3 sequence is CASSLKGSGELFF.

The gene calls are TRBV2 and TRBJ2-2; TCRdb picks TRBD2, but there is no DNA to check that call. CDR3 length: 14 amino acids. Per the germline V gene, CDR1 is SNHLY and CDR2 is FYNNEI. CDR3 sequence: CASNKGLATGELFF.

The chain carries TRBV27 and TRBJ2-5; TCRdb picks TRBD2, but there is no DNA to check that call. The CDR3 spans 18 residues. Germline assignment: CDR1 MNHEY and CDR2 SMNVEV (reference sequence). The CDR3 sequence: CASSPYSGLAGNQETQYF.

The rearrangement links TRBV5-1 to TRBJ2-7; the TCRdb D gene call, TRBD1, has no DNA to confirm it. The CDR3 runs 16 residues. Germline V gives CDR1 SGHRS, CDR2 YFSETQ. CDR3 amino acids: CASSVGQGASRYEQYF. Variable domain in full (rest from reference TRBV5-1 and TRBJ2-7): KAGVTQTPRYLIKTRGQQVTLSCSPISGHRSVSWYQQTPGQGLQFLFEYFSETQRNKGNFPGRFSGRQFSNSRSEMNVSTLELGDSALYLCASSVGQGASRYEQYFGPGTRLTVT.

CDR3 protein: CASKTNMGQGGEQFF. The chain employs TRBV25-1 and TRBJ2-1; TCRdb's D call, TRBD1, is unchecked because there is no DNA. Germline CDR1 is MGHDK and CDR2 is SYGVNS. CDR3 length equals 15 residues.

V and J are TRBV5-1 and TRBJ2-5; TCRdb picks TRBD1, but there is no DNA to check that call. Germline V CDR1 and CDR2: SGHRS, YFSETQ. The CDR3 totals 14 residues. CDR3 in amino acids: CASSLGDRQETQYF.

The chain carries TRBV3-1 and TRBJ2-1; TCRdb's D call, TRBD2, is unchecked because there is no DNA. Looked up from germline, CDR1 is LGHDT and CDR2 is YNNKEL (reference sequence). The CDR3 sequence is 12 residues long. CDR3 in amino acids: CASKRGGNEQFF.

V gene TRBV3-1 combines with J gene TRBJ2-5; TCRdb lists TRBD1, though no DNA is available to test this call. This CDR3 comprises 18 residues. The germline V gene encodes CDR1 LGHDT and CDR2 YNNKEL (reference sequence). CDR3 residues: CASSPEDRGRFLQETQYF.

The J gene is TRBJ2-3, the V gene TRBV7-2; TCRdb names TRBD2, which stays unverified in the absence of DNA. Germline CDR1 reads SGHTA; CDR2 reads FQGNSA. CDR3 length: 18 amino acids. This CDR3 is CASSLALQRGGAADTQYF.

V is TRBV5-1 and J is TRBJ2-2; absent DNA, TCRdb's TRBD1 call cannot be checked. This CDR3 contains 16 residues. Germline CDR1 and CDR2: SGHRS and YFSETQ. CDR3 in amino acids: CASSFQTGKNTGELFF.

V gene TRBV10-3 combines with J gene TRBJ2-7; the D call from TCRdb, TRBD1, cannot be confirmed without DNA. This CDR3 comprises 13 residues. CDR1 is ENHRY and CDR2 is SYGVKD in the germline V gene. The CDR3 protein is CAISDRTGGEQYF.

This CDR3 reads CASSDRDRGHYGYTF. This rearrangement joins TRBV6-4 to TRBJ1-2; TCRdb's D gene call, TRBD1, goes unchecked for lack of DNA. The CDR3 totals 15 residues. From germline, CDR1 is MRHNA and CDR2 SNTAGT.

The CDR3 protein is CASSQPSTAETQYF. V usage is TRBV3-1 and J usage is TRBJ2-5; TCRdb calls TRBD2, which cannot be checked without DNA. The length of the CDR3 is 14 residues. The germline CDR1 and CDR2 sequences are LGHDT and YNNKEL (reference sequence).